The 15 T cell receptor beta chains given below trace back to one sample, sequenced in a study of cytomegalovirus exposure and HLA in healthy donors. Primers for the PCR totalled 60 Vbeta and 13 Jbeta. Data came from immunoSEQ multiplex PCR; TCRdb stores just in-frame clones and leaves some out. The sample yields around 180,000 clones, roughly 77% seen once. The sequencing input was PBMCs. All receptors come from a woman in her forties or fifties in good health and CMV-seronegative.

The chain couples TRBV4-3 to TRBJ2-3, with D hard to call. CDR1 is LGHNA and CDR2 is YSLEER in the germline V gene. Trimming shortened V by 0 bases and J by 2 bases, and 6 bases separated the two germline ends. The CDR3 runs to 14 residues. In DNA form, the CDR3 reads TGCGCCAGCAGCCAAGAGAGAGCCACAGATACGCAGTATTTT. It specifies CASSQERATDTQYF.

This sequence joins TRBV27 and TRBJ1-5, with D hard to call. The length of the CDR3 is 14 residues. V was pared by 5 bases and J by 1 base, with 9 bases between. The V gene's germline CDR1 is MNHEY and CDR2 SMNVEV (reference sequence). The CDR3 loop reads CASSVVGSNQPQHF. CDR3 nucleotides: TGTGCCAGCAGTGTCGTCGGGAGCAATCAGCCCCAGCATTTT.

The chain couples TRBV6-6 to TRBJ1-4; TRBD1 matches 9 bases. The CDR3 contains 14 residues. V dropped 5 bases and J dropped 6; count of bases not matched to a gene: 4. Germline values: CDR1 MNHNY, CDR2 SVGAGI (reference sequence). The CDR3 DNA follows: TGTGCCAGCAGTAAGGACAGGGGAGATGAAAAACTGTTTTTT. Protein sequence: CASSKDRGDEKLFF.

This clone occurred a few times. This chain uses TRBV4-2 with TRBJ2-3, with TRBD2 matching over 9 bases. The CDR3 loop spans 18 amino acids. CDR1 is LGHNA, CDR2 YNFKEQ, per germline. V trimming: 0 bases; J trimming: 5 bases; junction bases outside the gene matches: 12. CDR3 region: CASSQESAASGGKDTQYF. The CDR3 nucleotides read TGTGCCAGCAGCCAAGAGAGCGCGGCAAGCGGGGGGAAAGATACGCAGTATTTT.

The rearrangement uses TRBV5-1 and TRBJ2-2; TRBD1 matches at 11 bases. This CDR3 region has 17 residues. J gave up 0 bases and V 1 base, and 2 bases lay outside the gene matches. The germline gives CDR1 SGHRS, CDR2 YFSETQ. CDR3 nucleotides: TGCGCCAGCAGCTTGCGGACAGGGGGCCCGAACACCGGGGAGCTGTTTTTT. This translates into CASSLRTGGPNTGELFF.

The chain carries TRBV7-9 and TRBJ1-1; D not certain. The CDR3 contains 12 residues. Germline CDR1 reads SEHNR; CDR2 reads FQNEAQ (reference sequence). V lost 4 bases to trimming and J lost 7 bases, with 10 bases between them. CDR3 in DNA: TGTGCCAGCAGCTGGGCGGAGGATGAAGCTTTCTTT. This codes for CASSWAEDEAFF.

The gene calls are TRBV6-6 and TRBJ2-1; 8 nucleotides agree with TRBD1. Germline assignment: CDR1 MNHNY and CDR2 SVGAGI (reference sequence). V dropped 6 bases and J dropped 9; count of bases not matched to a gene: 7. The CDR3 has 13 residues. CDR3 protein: CASSLRGRLEQFF. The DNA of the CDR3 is TGTGCCAGCAGCCTCAGGGGGCGGCTTGAGCAGTTCTTC.

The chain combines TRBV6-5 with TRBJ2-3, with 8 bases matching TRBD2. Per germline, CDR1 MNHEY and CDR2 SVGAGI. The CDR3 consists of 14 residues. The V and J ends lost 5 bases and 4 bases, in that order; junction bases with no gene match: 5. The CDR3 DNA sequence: TGTGCCAGCAGTCGGACTAGCAGGGCAGATACGCAGTATTTT. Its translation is CASSRTSRADTQYF.

The CDR3 region is CASSYRGTGVPDTQYF. The CDR3 region has the DNA TGTGCCAGCAGTTACAGGGGGACAGGGGTCCCAGATACGCAGTATTTT. This rearrangement joins TRBV6-5 to TRBJ2-3; 10 bases are shared with TRBD1. The CDR3 length is 16 residues. Germline CDR1 reads MNHEY; CDR2 reads SVGAGI. The ends lost 2 bases at V and 4 bases at J; junction bases unmatched: 6.

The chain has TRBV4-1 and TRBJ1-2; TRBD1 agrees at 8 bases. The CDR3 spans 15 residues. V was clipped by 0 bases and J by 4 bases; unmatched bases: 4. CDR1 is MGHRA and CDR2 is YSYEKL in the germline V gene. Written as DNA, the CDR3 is TGCGCCAGCAGCCAAGACCCCACAGGGGGCTATGGCTACACCTTC. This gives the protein CASSQDPTGGYGYTF.

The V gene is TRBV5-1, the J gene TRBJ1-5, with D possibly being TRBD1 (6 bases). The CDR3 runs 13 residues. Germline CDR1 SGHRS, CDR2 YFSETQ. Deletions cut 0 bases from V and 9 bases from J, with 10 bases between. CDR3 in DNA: TGCGCCAGCAGCTTGGAGGGGGATGGGCCCCAGCATTTT. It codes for CASSLEGDGPQHF.

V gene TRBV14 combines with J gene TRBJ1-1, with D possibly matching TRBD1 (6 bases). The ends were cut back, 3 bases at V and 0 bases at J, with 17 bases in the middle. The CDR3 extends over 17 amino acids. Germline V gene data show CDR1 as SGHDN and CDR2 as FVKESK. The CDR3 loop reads CASSQGLGTTMNTEAFF. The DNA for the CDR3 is TGTGCCAGCAGCCAGGGTCTCGGGACAACAATGAACACTGAAGCTTTCTTT.

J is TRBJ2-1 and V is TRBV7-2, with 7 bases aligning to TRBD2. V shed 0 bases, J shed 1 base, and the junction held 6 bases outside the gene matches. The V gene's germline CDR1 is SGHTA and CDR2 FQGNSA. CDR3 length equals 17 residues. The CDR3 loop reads CASSLAPLAGSYNEQFF. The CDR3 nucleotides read TGTGCCAGCAGCTTAGCCCCCTTAGCGGGTTCCTACAATGAGCAGTTCTTC.

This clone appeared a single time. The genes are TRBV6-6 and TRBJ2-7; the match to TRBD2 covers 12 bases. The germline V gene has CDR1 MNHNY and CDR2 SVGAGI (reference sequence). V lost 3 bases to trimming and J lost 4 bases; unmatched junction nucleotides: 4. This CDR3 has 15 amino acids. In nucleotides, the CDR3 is TGTGCCAGCAGTTATCCGGGACTAGCGGGTTACGAGCAGTACTTC. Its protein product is CASSYPGLAGYEQYF.

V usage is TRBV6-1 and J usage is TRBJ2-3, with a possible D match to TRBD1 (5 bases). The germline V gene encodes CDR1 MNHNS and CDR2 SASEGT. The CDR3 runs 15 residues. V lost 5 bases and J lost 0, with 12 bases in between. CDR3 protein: CASSLDSTSTDTQYF. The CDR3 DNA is TGTGCCAGCAGTCTTGACAGCACTAGCACAGATACGCAGTATTTT.